The table lists the clone carrying this TCR beta chain with a few counts. This record belongs to a study of patients and donors after allogeneic stem cell transplantation. One entry per CDR3 protein results from TCRdb running MiXCR on the RT-PCR reads. The data show roughly 190,000 distinct CDR3 sequences, less than 45% seen once. The sequence derives from a human donor who was either an allogeneic HSCT recipient or a stem cell or donor lymphocyte infusion donor (not recorded which). It is not recorded whose cells these are; they may come from a transplant donor. Source material: blood, either unsorted or a sorted T cell fraction (not recorded which).

The CDR3 DNA reads TGTGCCAGCGGAATCTTACCCCGGGACTTAACTAATGAAAAACTGTTTTTT. As protein: CASGILPRDLTNEKLFF. The chain couples TRBV3-1 to TRBJ1-4; a possible D gene is TRBD1 (5 bases). The germline V gene encodes CDR1 LGHDT and CDR2 YNNKEL (reference sequence). CDR3 length: 17 residues. V lost 8 bases to trimming and J lost 1 base, with 20 bases between them.